The T cell receptor (beta chain) under discussion was sequenced for a study of identical twins. TCRdb re-called the 5' RACE reads with MiXCR, one entry per CDR3 protein. The sample yields 1.5 million to 2 million distinct CDR3 sequences, about 32% seen once. The V segment lost 7 bases and the J segment 6 bases; nucleotides outside the gene matches: 10. Germline V gene lookup returns CDR1 SNHLY and CDR2 FYNNEI. This CDR3 is 14 amino acids long. Donors uniformly comprised healthy Caucasians. The sequence was collected from a newborn girl in good health. Input material: cord blood. This sequence joins TRBV2 and TRBJ2-7; 9 bases fit TRBD1. The CDR3 sequence is CASNGGQGLSEQYF. The CDR3 DNA sequence: TGTGCCAGCAACGGCGGACAGGGGCTGAGCGAGCAGTACTTC.